These T cell receptor beta chains were read from a single sample in a study of vaccination effects on CD4 cells after COVID-19. Profiling relied on immunoSEQ multiplex PCR, and the TCRdb table lists in-frame clones only, not all of them. The data show fewer than 85,000 clones, roughly three quarters seen once. No antigen is known for these receptors. The material sequenced was CD4+ T cells from PBMCs cultured with HCoV-OC43 spike peptides, taken after COVID-19 vaccination. The receptor set was obtained from a human donor who received a COVID-19 vaccine. Both conserved end residues are part of each CDR3. The order of the fields is V gene, clone size, D gene, J gene, CDR3 protein, CDR3 DNA. A D gene is named only where the DNA matches it firmly. Clone size is not always given. Where it is, it says once, few, many or a class for expanded clones.

v_call: TRBV4-2; clone_size: .; d_call: .; j_call: TRBJ2-4; cdr3_aa: CASSQERVPENIQYF; cdr3_nt: TGTGCCAGCAGCCAAGAACGGGTACCGGAAAACATTCAGTACTTC
v_call: TRBV7-8; clone_size: .; d_call: .; j_call: TRBJ2-1; cdr3_aa: CASSLSETTNEQFF; cdr3_nt: TGTGCCAGCAGCTTATCGGAGACAACAAATGAGCAGTTCTTC
v_call: TRBV12-5; clone_size: .; d_call: TRBD1; j_call: TRBJ2-1; cdr3_aa: CASGLVLSGAGGHNEQFF; cdr3_nt: TGTGCTAGTGGTTTGGTACTCTCGGGGGCAGGGGGCCACAATGAGCAGTTCTTC
v_call: TRBV5-8; clone_size: .; d_call: TRBD2; j_call: TRBJ2-3; cdr3_aa: CASPGTILSTKTDTQYF; cdr3_nt: TGTGCCAGCCCAGGGACTATCCTATCGACTAAGACAGATACGCAGTATTTT
v_call: TRBV24-1; clone_size: .; d_call: .; j_call: TRBJ1-2; cdr3_aa: CATSDLAFRGYTF; cdr3_nt: TGTGCCACCAGTGATTTGGCCTTCCGGGGCTACACCTTC
v_call: TRBV7-2; clone_size: .; d_call: TRBD2; j_call: TRBJ2-4; cdr3_aa: CASSFSGGENIQYF; cdr3_nt: TGTGCCAGCAGCTTTAGCGGGGGGGAAAACATTCAGTACTTC
v_call: TRBV29-1; clone_size: .; d_call: .; j_call: TRBJ2-5; cdr3_aa: CSAITGPPETQYF; cdr3_nt: TGCAGCGCTATCACAGGACCCCCAGAGACCCAGTACTTC
v_call: TRBV5-1; clone_size: .; d_call: .; j_call: TRBJ2-3; cdr3_aa: CASSRLEGGDTQYF; cdr3_nt: TGCGCCAGCAGCCGACTAGAGGGGGGAGATACGCAGTATTTT
v_call: TRBV7-9; clone_size: .; d_call: TRBD1; j_call: TRBJ1-1; cdr3_aa: CASSPLGTGRNTEAFF; cdr3_nt: TGTGCCAGCAGCCCCCTAGGGACAGGCCGGAACACTGAAGCTTTCTTT
v_call: TRBV7-3; clone_size: once; d_call: .; j_call: TRBJ2-3; cdr3_aa: CASSKEGGFADTQYF; cdr3_nt: TGTGCCAGCTCTAAGGAGGGGGGTTTCGCAGATACGCAGTATTTT
v_call: TRBV11-2; clone_size: once; d_call: TRBD1; j_call: TRBJ2-1; cdr3_aa: CASSLGGTGGYEQFF; cdr3_nt: TGTGCCAGCAGCTTAGGCGGGACAGGGGGCTATGAGCAGTTCTTC
v_call: TRBV30; clone_size: .; d_call: TRBD1; j_call: TRBJ2-6; cdr3_aa: CAWTTGLSGANVLTF; cdr3_nt: TGTGCCTGGACGACAGGGCTCTCTGGGGCCAACGTCCTGACTTTC
v_call: TRBV4-1; clone_size: .; d_call: TRBD1; j_call: TRBJ1-3; cdr3_aa: CASSQANLGTAGNTIYF; cdr3_nt: TGCGCCAGCAGCCAAGCGAATCTCGGGACAGCTGGAAACACCATATATTTT
v_call: TRBV30; clone_size: .; d_call: .; j_call: TRBJ1-1; cdr3_aa: CAWSHTQGTEAFF; cdr3_nt: TGTGCCTGGAGTCATACACAAGGGACTGAAGCTTTCTTT
v_call: TRBV19; clone_size: few; d_call: .; j_call: TRBJ1-1; cdr3_aa: CASSMTGNTEAFF; cdr3_nt: TGTGCCAGTAGTATGACAGGGAACACTGAAGCTTTCTTT
v_call: TRBV24-1; clone_size: few; d_call: .; j_call: TRBJ2-2; cdr3_aa: CATSDPQGWVGELFF; cdr3_nt: TGTGCCACCAGTGACCCACAGGGTTGGGTCGGGGAGCTGTTTTTT
v_call: TRBV7-9; clone_size: .; d_call: TRBD2; j_call: TRBJ2-3; cdr3_aa: CASSYQGAGDDTQYF; cdr3_nt: TGTGCCAGCAGCTACCAAGGGGCGGGGGACGATACGCAGTATTTT
v_call: TRBV19; clone_size: .; d_call: TRBD1; j_call: TRBJ1-3; cdr3_aa: CASSTTTTGAGNTIYF; cdr3_nt: TGTGCCAGTAGTACCACAACGACAGGGGCTGGAAACACCATATATTTT
v_call: TRBV6-6; clone_size: .; d_call: .; j_call: TRBJ1-2; cdr3_aa: CASSLLSGSSINYGYTF; cdr3_nt: TGTGCCAGCAGTCTACTGTCCGGGTCCTCCATTAACTATGGCTACACCTTC
v_call: TRBV7-5; clone_size: .; d_call: .; j_call: TRBJ1-5; cdr3_aa: CARSLTLGGQPQHF; cdr3_nt: TGTGCCAGAAGCTTAACATTGGGGGGTCAGCCCCAGCATTTT
v_call: TRBV4-1; clone_size: .; d_call: TRBD1; j_call: TRBJ1-3; cdr3_aa: CASSRAGGAGNTIYF; cdr3_nt: TGCGCCAGCAGTCGGGCAGGGGGGGCTGGAAACACCATATATTTT
v_call: TRBV5-6; clone_size: once; d_call: TRBD1; j_call: TRBJ1-1; cdr3_aa: CASSPVTGRGTEAFF; cdr3_nt: TGTGCCAGCAGCCCGGTGACAGGGAGAGGAACTGAAGCTTTCTTT
v_call: TRBV7-9; clone_size: .; d_call: TRBD2; j_call: TRBJ2-6; cdr3_aa: CASSPGPTAGVSGANVLTF; cdr3_nt: TGTGCCAGCAGCCCCGGCCCCACAGCGGGGGTAAGTGGGGCCAACGTCCTGACTTTC
v_call: TRBV7-2; clone_size: few; d_call: .; j_call: TRBJ1-2; cdr3_aa: CASSLGGLDDGYTF; cdr3_nt: TGTGCCAGCAGCTTAGGAGGCTTGGACGATGGCTACACCTTC